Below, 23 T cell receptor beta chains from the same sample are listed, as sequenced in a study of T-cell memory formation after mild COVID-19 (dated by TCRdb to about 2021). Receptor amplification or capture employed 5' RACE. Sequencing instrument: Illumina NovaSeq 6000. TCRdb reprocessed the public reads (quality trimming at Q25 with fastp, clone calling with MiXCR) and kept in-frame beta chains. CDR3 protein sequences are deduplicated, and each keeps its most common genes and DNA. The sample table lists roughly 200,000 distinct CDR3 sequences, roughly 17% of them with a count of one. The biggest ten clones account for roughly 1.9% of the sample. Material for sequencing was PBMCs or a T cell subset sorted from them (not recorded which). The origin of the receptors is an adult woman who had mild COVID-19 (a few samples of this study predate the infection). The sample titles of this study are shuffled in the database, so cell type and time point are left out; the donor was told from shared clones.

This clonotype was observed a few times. CDR3 loop: CASSFYRSSTDTQYF. The CDR3 nucleotides are TGTGCCAGCAGCTTTTACAGGTCAAGCACAGATACGCAGTATTTT. V gene TRBV7-9 combines with J gene TRBJ2-3, with D possibly matching TRBD1 (5 bases). CDR1 and CDR2 (germline): SEHNR, FQNEAQ (reference sequence). The CDR3 consists of 15 residues. Trimming cost V 3 bases and J 0 bases, with 10 bases left between them.

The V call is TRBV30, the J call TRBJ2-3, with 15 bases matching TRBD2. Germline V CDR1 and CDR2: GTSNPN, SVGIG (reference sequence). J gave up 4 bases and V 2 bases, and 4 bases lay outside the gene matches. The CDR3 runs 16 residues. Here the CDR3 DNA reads TGTGCCTGGAGTAAGGGACTAGCGGGAGGAGCAGATACGCAGTATTTT. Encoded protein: CAWSKGLAGGADTQYF.

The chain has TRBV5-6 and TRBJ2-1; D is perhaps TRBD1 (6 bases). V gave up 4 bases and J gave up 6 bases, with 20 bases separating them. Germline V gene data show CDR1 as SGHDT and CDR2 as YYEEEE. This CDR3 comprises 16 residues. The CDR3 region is CASSRTLTGLSNEQFF. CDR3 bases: TGTGCCAGCAGCAGGACCCTGACAGGTCTCAGCAATGAGCAGTTCTTC.

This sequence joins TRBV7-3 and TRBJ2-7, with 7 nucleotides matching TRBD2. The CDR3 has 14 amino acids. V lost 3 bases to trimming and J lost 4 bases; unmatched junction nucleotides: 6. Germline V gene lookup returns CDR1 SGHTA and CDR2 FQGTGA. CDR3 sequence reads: CASSLGGPRYEQYF. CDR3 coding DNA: TGTGCCAGCAGCTTGGGAGGGCCTAGGTACGAGCAGTACTTC. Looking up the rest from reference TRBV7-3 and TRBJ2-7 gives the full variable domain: GAGVSQTPSNKVTEKGKYVELRCDPISGHTALYWYRQSLGQGPEFLIYFQGTGAADDSGLPNDRFFAVRPEGSVSTLKIQRTERGDSAVYLCASSLGGPRYEQYFGPGTRLTVT.

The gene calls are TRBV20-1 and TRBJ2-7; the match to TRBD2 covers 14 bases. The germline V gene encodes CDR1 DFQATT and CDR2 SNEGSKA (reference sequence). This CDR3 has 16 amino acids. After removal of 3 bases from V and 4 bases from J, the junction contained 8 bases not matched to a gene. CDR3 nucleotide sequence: TGCAGTGCTAGGACGAGGGGGACTAGCGGGAGTTACGAGCAGTACTTC. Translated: CSARTRGTSGSYEQYF.

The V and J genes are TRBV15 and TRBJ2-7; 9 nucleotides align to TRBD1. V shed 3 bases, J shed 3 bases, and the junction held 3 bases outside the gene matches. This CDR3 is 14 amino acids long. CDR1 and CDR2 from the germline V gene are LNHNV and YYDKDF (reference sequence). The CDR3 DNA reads TGTGCCACCAGCAGGGACAGGGGCAACTACGAGCAGTACTTC. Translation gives CATSRDRGNYEQYF.

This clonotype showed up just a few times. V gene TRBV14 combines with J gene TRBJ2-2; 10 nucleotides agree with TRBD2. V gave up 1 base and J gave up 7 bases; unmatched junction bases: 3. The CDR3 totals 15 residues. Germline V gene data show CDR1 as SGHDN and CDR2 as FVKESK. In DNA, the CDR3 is TGTGCCAGCAGCCAAGCACTAGCGGGAAGCGGGGAGCTGTTTTTT. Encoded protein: CASSQALAGSGELFF.

CDR3 nucleotides: TGTGCCAGCACCTCGGGACTAGCCGGGACCCAGTACTTC. This codes for CASTSGLAGTQYF. The rearrangement links TRBV12-3 or TRBV12-4 to TRBJ2-5; 9 nucleotides line up with TRBD2. V lost 7 bases and J lost 7; bases outside the gene matches: 7. This CDR3 comprises 13 residues.

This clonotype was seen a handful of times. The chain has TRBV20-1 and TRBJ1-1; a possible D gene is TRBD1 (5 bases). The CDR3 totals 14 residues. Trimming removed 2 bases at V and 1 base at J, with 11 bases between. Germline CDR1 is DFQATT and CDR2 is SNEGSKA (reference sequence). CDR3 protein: CSARQGSGNTEAFF. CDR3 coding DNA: TGCAGTGCTAGACAGGGCTCGGGGAACACTGAAGCTTTCTTT.

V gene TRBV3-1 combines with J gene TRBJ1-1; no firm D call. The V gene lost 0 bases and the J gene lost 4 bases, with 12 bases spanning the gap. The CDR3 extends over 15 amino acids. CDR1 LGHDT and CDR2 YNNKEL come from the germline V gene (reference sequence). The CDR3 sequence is CASSQEVLIGTEAFF. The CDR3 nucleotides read TGTGCCAGCAGCCAAGAAGTACTCATCGGCACTGAAGCTTTCTTT.

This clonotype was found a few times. The CDR3 loop reads CASTKTGGAYEQYF. The CDR3 DNA is TGCGCCAGCACTAAGACAGGGGGGGCCTACGAGCAGTACTTC. The J gene is TRBJ2-7, the V gene TRBV10-1; 9 bases are shared with TRBD1. CDR3 size: 14 residues. V shed 7 bases, J shed 2 bases, and the junction held 6 bases outside the gene matches. Germline V lookup: CDR1 WNHNN, CDR2 SYGVQD (reference sequence).

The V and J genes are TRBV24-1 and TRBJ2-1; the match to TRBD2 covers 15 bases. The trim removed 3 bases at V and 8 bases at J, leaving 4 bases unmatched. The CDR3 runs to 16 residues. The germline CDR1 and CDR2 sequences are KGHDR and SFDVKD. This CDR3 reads CATSDGLAGGLYEQFF. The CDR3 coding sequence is TGTGCCACCAGTGATGGACTAGCGGGGGGGCTGTATGAGCAGTTCTTC.

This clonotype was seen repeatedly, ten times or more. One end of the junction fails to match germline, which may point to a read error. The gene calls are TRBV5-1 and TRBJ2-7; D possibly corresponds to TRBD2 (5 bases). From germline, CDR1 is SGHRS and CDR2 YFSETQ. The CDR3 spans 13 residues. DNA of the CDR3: TGTGCCAGCAGCTTAGGCCGGGACTACGAGCAGTACTTC. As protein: CASSLGRDYEQYF.

This chain's CDR3 is CASRTLAGLSYEQYF. The CDR3 nucleotides are TGTGCCAGCAGAACACTAGCGGGCCTTTCCTACGAGCAGTACTTC. This chain links TRBV12-3 or TRBV12-4 with TRBJ2-7, with TRBD2 matching 9 bases. V dropped 6 bases and J dropped 1; count of bases not matched to a gene: 7. CDR3 length: 15 amino acids.

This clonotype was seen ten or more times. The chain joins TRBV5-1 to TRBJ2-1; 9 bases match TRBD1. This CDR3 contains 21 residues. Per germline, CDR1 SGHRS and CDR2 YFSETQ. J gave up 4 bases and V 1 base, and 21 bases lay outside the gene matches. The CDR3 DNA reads TGCGCCAGCAGCTTGCCAAGGCCGGGACAGGGCCTCCTTTTCCCTTACAATGAGCAGTTCTTC. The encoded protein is CASSLPRPGQGLLFPYNEQFF.

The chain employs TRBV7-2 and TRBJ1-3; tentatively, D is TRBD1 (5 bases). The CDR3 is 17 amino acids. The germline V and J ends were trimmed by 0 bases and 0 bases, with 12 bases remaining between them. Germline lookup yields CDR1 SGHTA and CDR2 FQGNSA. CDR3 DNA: TGTGCCAGCAGCTTAGCTTGGACATCGAACTCTGGAAACACCATATATTTT. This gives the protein CASSLAWTSNSGNTIYF.

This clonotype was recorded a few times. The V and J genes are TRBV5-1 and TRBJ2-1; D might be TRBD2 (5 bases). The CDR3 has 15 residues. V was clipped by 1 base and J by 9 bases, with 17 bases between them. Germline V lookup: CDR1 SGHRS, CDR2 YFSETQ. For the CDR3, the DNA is TGCGCCAGCAGCTTGCCGATCGGACTTGCGGGTGAGCAGTTCTTC. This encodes CASSLPIGLAGEQFF.

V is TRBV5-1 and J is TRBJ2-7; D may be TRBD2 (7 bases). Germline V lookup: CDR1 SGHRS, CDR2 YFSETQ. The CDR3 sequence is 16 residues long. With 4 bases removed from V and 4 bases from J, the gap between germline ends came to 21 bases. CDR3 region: CASSLGGPLSGYEQYF. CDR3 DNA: TGCGCCAGCAGCCTGGGGGGGCCCTTGAGTGGGTACGAGCAGTACTTC.

CDR3 amino acids: CASSVPGQEPYEQYF. The CDR3 DNA follows: TGTGCCAGCAGCGTTCCGGGACAGGAGCCCTACGAGCAGTACTTC. The chain joins TRBV5-6 to TRBJ2-7; 8 nucleotides line up with TRBD1. Germline lookup yields CDR1 SGHDT and CDR2 YYEEEE. The CDR3 has 15 residues. The V and J ends lost 4 bases and 2 bases, in that order; junction bases with no gene match: 8.

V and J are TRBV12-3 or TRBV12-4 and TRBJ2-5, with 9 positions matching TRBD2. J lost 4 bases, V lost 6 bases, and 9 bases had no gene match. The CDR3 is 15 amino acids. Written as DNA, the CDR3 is TGTGCCAGCAGCCCGGGACTAGCTGTTCCAGAGACCCAGTACTTC. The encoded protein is CASSPGLAVPETQYF.

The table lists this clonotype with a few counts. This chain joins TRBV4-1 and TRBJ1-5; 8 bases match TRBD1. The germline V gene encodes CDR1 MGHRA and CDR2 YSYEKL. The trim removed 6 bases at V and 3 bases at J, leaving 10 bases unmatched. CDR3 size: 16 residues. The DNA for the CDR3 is TGCGCCAGCAGGACTTACCAGGGGGCAGACAATCAGCCCCAGCATTTT. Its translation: CASRTYQGADNQPQHF.

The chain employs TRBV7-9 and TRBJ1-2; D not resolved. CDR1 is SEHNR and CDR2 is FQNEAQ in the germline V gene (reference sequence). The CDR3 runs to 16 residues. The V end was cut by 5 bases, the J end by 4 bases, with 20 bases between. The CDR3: CASSTRVRETLYGYTF. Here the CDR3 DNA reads TGTGCCAGCAGCACCCGGGTCAGAGAAACCCTCTATGGCTACACCTTC.

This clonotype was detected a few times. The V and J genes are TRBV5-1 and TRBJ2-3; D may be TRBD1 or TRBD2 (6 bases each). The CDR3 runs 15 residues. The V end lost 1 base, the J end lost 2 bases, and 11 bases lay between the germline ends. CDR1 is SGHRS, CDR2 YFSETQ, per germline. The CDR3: CASSLFPGATDTQYF. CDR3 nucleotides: TGCGCCAGCAGCTTGTTTCCGGGGGCCACAGATACGCAGTATTTT.